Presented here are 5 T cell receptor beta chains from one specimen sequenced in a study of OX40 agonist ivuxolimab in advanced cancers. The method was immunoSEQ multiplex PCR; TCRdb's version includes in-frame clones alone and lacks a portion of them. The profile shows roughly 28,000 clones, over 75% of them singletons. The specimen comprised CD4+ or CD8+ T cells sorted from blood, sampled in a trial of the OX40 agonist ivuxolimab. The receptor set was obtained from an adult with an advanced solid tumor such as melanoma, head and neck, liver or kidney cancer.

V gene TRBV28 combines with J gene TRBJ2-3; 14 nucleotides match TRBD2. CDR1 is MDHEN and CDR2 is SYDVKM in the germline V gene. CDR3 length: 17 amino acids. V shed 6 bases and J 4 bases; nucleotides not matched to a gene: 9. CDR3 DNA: TGTGCCAGCAGGGACCCGGGACTAGCGGGAGTAGCAGATACGCAGTATTTT. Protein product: CASRDPGLAGVADTQYF.

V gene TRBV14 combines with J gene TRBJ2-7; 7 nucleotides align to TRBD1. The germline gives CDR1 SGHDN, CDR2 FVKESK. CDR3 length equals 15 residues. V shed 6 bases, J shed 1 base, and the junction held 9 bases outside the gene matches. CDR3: CASSIRQGVSYEQYF. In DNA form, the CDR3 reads TGTGCCAGCAGTATTAGGCAGGGGGTTTCCTACGAGCAGTACTTC.

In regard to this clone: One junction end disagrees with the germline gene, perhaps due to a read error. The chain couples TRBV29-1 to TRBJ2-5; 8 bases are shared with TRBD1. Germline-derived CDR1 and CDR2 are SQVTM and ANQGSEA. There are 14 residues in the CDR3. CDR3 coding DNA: TGCAGCGTGGAAGGGGACAGGCCCCAAGAGACCCAGTACTTC. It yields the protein CSVEGDRPQETQYF.

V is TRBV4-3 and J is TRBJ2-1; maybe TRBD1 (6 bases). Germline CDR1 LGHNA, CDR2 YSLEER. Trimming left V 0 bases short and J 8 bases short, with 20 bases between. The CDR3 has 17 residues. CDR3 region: CASSQDIYRAERDEQFF. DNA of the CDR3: TGCGCCAGCAGCCAAGATATATACAGGGCTGAACGGGATGAGCAGTTCTTC.

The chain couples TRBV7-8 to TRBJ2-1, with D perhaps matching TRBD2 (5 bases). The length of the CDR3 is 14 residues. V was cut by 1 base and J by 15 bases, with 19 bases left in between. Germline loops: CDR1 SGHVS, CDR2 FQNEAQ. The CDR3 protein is CASSLVGQLVQLFF. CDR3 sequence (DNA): TGTGCCAGCAGCTTAGTAGGGCAACTAGTACAGCTGTTCTTC.